This T cell receptor (beta chain) was obtained from a study of blood T cell repertoires in COVID-19. As for the study in general: COVID-19 samples from acute and convalescent phases originated in the United States, Italy and Spain. T cells, B-cell-depleted T cells, or PBMCs supplied cDNA or gDNA.

V lost 1 base and J lost 3; bases outside the gene matches: 6. This CDR3 spans 16 amino acids. Germline V gives CDR1 KGHSH, CDR2 LQKENI. Per the original data handling: Nucleated cell counts were estimated from reference gene primer amplification. TCRdb's copy holds only in-frame clones and misses some; the assay was immunoSEQ multiplex PCR. D and trimming come from the DNA, and the V and J calls and clone size come from that table. The sample yields 100,000 to 120,000 clones, about 72% seen once. Input material: peripheral blood. The V and J genes are TRBV18 and TRBJ1-1, with 9 bases that match TRBD1. The receptor comes from a woman aged 55-70 years with acute or convalescent COVID-19. The CDR3 DNA reads as TGTGCCAGCTCACCACAATCACGGGACAGGGACACTGAAGCTTTCTTT. This encodes CASSPQSRDRDTEAFF. The full variable domain, completed using reference TRBV18 and TRBJ1-1, is NAGVMQNPRHLVRRRGQEARLRCSPMKGHSHVYWYRQLPEEGLKFMVYLQKENIIDESGMPKERFSAEFPKEGPSILRIQQVVRGDSAAYFCASSPQSRDRDTEAFFGQGTRLTVV.